The entry that follows covers one T cell receptor beta chain sequence. What it binds is not known. The junction does not match germline at one end; this may be a read error. The data are from a study of T cell repertoires in cytomegalovirus infection. Across the study: Recently identified HLA-C-restricted CMV epitopes were among the peptides used. Based on public TCR beta signatures, there were indications of CMV infection and of a matching HLA type.

MiXCR, applied by TCRdb to the reads, yields one record per CDR3 protein. This sample has some 940,000 distinct CDR3 sequences, with about a third found just once. Study-wide points: Totalled public TCR beta family frequency picked out people who carried CMV plus the relevant HLA. CMV-specific HLA-C-restricted TCR beta clonotypes dominated the ex vivo response.

This specimen consisted of cultured CD8+ T cells from PBMCs, obtained from culture after CMV antigen stimulation. This TCR was recovered from a human donor in good health (CMV status not recorded). Some clones in this sample may be carry-over from other donors' samples.

DNA of the CDR3: TGTACCAGTAGTATAGGGGGAACGACTCAACCTCACAATGAGCAGTTCTTC. Translation: CTSSIGGTTQPHNEQFF. The chain couples TRBV19 to TRBJ2-1; D possibly corresponds to TRBD1 (6 bases). CDR3 length: 17 amino acids. Germline lookup yields CDR1 LNHDA and CDR2 SQIVND (reference sequence).